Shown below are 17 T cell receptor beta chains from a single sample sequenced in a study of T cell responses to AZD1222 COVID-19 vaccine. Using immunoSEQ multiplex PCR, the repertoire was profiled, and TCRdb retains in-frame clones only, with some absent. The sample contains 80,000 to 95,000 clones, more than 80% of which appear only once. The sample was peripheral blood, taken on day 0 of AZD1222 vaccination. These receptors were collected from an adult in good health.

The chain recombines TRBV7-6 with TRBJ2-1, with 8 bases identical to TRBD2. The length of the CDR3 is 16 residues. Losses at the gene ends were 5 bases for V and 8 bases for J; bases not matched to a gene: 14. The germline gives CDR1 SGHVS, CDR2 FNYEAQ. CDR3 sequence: CASSTSRTSWRDEQFF. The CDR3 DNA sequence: TGTGCCAGCAGCACCTCCCGGACTAGCTGGAGGGATGAGCAGTTCTTC.

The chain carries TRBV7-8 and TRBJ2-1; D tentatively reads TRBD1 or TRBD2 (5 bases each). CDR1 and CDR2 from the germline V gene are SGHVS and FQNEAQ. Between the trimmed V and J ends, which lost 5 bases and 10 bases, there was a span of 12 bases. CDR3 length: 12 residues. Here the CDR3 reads CASSRYGDEQFF. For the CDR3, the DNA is TGTGCCAGCAGCCGGTATGGGGACGAGCAGTTCTTC.

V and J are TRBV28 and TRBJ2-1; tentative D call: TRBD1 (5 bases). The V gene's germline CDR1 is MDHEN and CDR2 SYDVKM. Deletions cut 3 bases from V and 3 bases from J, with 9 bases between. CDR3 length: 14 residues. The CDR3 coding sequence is TGTGCCAGCAGTTTGTTCAGGGACTACAATGAGCAGTTCTTC. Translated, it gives CASSLFRDYNEQFF.

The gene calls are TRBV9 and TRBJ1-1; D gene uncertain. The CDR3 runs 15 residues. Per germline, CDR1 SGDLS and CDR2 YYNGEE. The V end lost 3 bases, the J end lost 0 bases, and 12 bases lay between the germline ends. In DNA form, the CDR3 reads TGTGCCAGCAGCGCACTAGGGAACGTGAACACTGAAGCTTTCTTT. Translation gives CASSALGNVNTEAFF. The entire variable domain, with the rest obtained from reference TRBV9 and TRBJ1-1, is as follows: DSGVTQTPKHLITATGQRVTLRCSPRSGDLSVYWYQQSLDQGLQFLIQYYNGEERAKGNILERFSAQQFPDLHSELNLSSLELGDSALYFCASSALGNVNTEAFFGQGTRLTVV.

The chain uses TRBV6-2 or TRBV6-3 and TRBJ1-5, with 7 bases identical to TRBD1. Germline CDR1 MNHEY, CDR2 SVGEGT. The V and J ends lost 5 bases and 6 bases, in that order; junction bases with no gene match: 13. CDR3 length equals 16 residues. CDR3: CASSDTATGVSQPQHF. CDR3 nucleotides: TGTGCCAGCAGTGACACCGCCACAGGGGTTTCTCAGCCCCAGCATTTT.

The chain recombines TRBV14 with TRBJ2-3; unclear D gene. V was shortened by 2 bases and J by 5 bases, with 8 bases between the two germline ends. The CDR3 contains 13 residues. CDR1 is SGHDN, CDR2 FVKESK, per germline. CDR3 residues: CASSQNLRDTQYF. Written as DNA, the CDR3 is TGTGCCAGCAGCCAAAACCTTAGAGATACGCAGTATTTT. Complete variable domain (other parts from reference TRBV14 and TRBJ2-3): EAGVTQFPSHSVIEKGQTVTLRCDPISGHDNLYWYRRVMGKEIKFLLHFVKESKQDESGMPNNRFLAERTGGTYSTLKVQPAELEDSGVYFCASSQNLRDTQYFGPGTRLTVL.

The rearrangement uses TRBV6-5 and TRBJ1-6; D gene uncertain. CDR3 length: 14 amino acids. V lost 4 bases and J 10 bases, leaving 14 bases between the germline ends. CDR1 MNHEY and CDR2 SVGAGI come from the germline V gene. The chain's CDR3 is CASSSGGKGSPLHF. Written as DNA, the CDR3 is TGTGCCAGCAGTTCCGGTGGGAAAGGCTCACCCCTCCACTTT.

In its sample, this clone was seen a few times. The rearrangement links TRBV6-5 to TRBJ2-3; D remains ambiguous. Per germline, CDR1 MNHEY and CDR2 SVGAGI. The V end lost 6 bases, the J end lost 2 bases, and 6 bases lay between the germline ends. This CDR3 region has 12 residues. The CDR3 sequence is CASRSTTDTQYF. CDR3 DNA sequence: TGTGCCAGCAGAAGTACCACAGATACGCAGTATTTT.

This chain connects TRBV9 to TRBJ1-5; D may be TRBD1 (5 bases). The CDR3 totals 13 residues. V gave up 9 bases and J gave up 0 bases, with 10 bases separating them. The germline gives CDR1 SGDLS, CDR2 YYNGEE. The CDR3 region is CATLGDSNQPQHF. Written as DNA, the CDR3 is TGTGCCACCCTGGGGGATAGCAATCAGCCCCAGCATTTT.

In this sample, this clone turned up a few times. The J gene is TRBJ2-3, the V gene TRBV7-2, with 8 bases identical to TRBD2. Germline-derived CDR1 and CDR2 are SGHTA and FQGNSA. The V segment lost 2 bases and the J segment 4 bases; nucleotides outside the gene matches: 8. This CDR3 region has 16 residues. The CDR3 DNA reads TGTGCCAGCAGCTTATCTAGCGGGCGGAACCCAGATACGCAGTATTTT. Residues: CASSLSSGRNPDTQYF. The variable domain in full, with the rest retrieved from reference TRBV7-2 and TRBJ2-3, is GAGVSQSPSNKVTEKGKDVELRCDPISGHTALYWYRQSLGQGLEFLIYFQGNSAPDKSGLPSDRFSAERTGGSVSTLTIQRTQQEDSAVYLCASSLSSGRNPDTQYFGPGTRLTVL.

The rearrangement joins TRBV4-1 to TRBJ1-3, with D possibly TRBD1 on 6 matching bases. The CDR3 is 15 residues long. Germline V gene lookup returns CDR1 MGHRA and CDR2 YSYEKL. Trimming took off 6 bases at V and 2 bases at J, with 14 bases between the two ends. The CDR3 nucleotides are TGCGCCAGCAGTCTTTCCGGGACAACTGGAAACACCATATATTTT. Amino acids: CASSLSGTTGNTIYF.

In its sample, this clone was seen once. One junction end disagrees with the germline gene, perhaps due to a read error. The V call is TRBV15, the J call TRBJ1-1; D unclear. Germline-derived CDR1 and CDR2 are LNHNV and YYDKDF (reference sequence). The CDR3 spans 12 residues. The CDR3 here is CATSTLSHLLDF. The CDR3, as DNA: TGTGCCACCAGCACCCTCTCTCACCTTCTTGACTTT.

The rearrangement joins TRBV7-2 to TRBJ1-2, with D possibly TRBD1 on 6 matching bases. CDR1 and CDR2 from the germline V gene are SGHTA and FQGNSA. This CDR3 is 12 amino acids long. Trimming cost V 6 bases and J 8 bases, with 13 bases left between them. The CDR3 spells CASRQGDFGYTF. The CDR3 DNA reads TGTGCCAGCAGACAGGGAGATTTCGGCTACACCTTC.

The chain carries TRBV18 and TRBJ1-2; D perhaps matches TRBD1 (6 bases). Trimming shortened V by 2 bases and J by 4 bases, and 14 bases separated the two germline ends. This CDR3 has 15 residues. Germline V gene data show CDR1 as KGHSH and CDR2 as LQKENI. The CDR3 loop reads CASSPEHRAGYGYTF. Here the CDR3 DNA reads TGTGCCAGCTCACCAGAGCACAGGGCAGGCTATGGCTACACCTTC.

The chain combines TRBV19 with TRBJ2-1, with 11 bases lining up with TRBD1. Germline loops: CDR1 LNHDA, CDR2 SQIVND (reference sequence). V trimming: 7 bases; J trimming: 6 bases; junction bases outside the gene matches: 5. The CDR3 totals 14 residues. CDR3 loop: CASTAGTGGNEQFF. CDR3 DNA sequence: TGTGCCAGTACAGCCGGGACAGGGGGCAATGAGCAGTTCTTC.

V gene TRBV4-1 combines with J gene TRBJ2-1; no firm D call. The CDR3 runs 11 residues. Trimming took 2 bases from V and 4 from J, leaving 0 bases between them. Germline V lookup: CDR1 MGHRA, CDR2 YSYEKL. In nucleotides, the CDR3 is TGCGCCAGCAGCCAATACAATGAGCAGTTCTTC. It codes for CASSQYNEQFF.

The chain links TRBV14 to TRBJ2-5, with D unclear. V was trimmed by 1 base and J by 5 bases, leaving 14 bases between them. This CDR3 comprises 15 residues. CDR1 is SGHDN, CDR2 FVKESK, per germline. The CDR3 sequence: CASSQVFLGPETQYF. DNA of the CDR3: TGTGCCAGCAGCCAAGTTTTTTTAGGGCCGGAGACCCAGTACTTC.